The sample holds a few counts of the clone carrying this T cell receptor beta chain. The antigen is unknown. The sample holds other DNA sequences that translate to the same CDR3. These data originate in a study of shared clonotypes between healthy human individuals. Study-wide results and caveats: Inspection by rarefaction showed sorted-subset sequencing to be incomplete despite large depth.

CDR3 length equals 14 residues. The V and J ends lost 3 bases and 0 bases, in that order; junction bases with no gene match: 2. Germline V CDR1 and CDR2: GTSNPN, SVGIG (reference sequence). The table came from immunoSEQ multiplex PCR; TCRdb's copy has only in-frame clones and leaves some out. The table has roughly 2.5 million clones, over 85% seen once. The chain is built from TRBV30 and TRBJ1-1, with 9 bases fitting TRBD1. Sequencing input: naive CD4+ T cells sorted from blood. Subset noted: CD45RA+ positively selected. This TCR was recovered from a man between 18 and 35 years old in good health. This CDR3 reads CAWRTGGMNTEAFF. CDR3 DNA: TGTGCCTGGAGGACAGGGGGAATGAACACTGAAGCTTTCTTT.